What follows are 21 T cell receptor beta chains derived from one specimen sequenced in a study of T cell responses to AZD1222 COVID-19 vaccine. Data came from immunoSEQ multiplex PCR; TCRdb stores just in-frame clones and leaves some out. Here the sample spans 89,000 or so clones, approximately 86% being singletons. Source: peripheral blood, taken on day 0 of AZD1222 vaccination. These receptor sequences come from an adult in good health.

CDR3 in amino acids: CASSQDIGQGDEKLFF. The CDR3 bases are TGCGCCAGCAGCCAAGATATTGGACAGGGAGACGAAAAACTGTTTTTT. The chain uses TRBV4-3 and TRBJ1-4; 8 bases fit TRBD1. The CDR3 is 16 amino acids. V trimming: 0 bases; J trimming: 8 bases; junction bases outside the gene matches: 8. Germline V gene sequence: CDR1 LGHNA, CDR2 YSLEER.

The V gene is TRBV5-4, the J gene TRBJ2-1, with D tentatively TRBD1 (5 bases). Germline V gene lookup returns CDR1 SGHNT and CDR2 YYREEE (reference sequence). This CDR3 region has 14 residues. V lost 3 bases, J lost 9 bases, and 16 bases lay in between. For the CDR3, the DNA is TGTGCCAGCAGCTCAAAGGGGTTTTCTGGTGAGCAGTTCTTC. Translating gives CASSSKGFSGEQFF. The full variable domain, its missing parts supplied by reference TRBV5-4 and TRBJ2-1, is ETGVTQSPTHLIKTRGQQVTLRCSSQSGHNTVSWYQQALGQGPQFIFQYYREEENGRGNFPPRFSGLQFPNYSSELNVNALELDDSALYLCASSSKGFSGEQFFGPGTRLTVL.

The rearrangement uses TRBV5-4 and TRBJ1-4, with 9 bases identical to TRBD1. Germline values: CDR1 SGHNT, CDR2 YYREEE (reference sequence). CDR3 length: 17 residues. With V trimmed by 4 bases and J by 1 base, 8 bases remained unmatched. The CDR3 nucleotides are TGTGCCAGCAGCCCAAGACCGGGACAGGGAACTAATGAAAAACTGTTTTTT. Its translation is CASSPRPGQGTNEKLFF.

The chain links TRBV7-2 to TRBJ2-3, with 7 bases lining up with TRBD1. Germline V gives CDR1 SGHTA, CDR2 FQGNSA. The CDR3 contains 15 residues. The ends lost 1 base at V and 4 bases at J; junction bases unmatched: 5. This chain's CDR3 is CASSLGYRGADTQYF. The CDR3 DNA reads TGTGCCAGCAGCTTAGGGTACAGGGGCGCAGATACGCAGTATTTT.

The J gene is TRBJ2-7, the V gene TRBV4-1, with TRBD2 matching over 8 bases. The trim removed 3 bases at V and 2 bases at J, leaving 6 bases unmatched. Germline-derived CDR1 and CDR2 are MGHRA and YSYEKL. CDR3 size: 15 residues. CDR3: CASSQSLAVTYEQYF. The CDR3 region has the DNA TGCGCCAGCAGCCAGTCACTAGCGGTTACCTACGAGCAGTACTTC.

The CDR3 spells CASSGGQGLHQPQHF. Written as DNA, the CDR3 is TGTGCCAGCAGTGGGGGACAGGGACTCCATCAGCCCCAGCATTTT. The chain combines TRBV2 with TRBJ1-5; TRBD1 aligns across 9 bases. V gave up 4 bases and J gave up 5 bases; unmatched junction bases: 6. Germline-derived CDR1 and CDR2 are SNHLY and FYNNEI. This CDR3 is built from 15 residues.

The chain recombines TRBV28 with TRBJ2-1; no definite D call. Per the germline V gene, CDR1 is MDHEN and CDR2 is SYDVKM. This CDR3 has 13 amino acids. V lost 2 bases, J lost 2 bases, and 4 bases lay in between. The chain's CDR3 is CASSLPPYNEQFF. The CDR3 DNA sequence: TGTGCCAGCAGTTTACCACCCTACAATGAGCAGTTCTTC.

The J gene is TRBJ2-7, the V gene TRBV11-2; 9 bases fit TRBD1. This CDR3 region has 15 residues. Germline CDR1 is SGHAT and CDR2 is FQNNGV. The trim removed 0 bases at V and 2 bases at J, leaving 2 bases unmatched. CDR3 in DNA: TGTGCCAGCAGCTTAGATGGACAGGGGACCTACGAGCAGTACTTC. Residues: CASSLDGQGTYEQYF.

The V gene is TRBV28, the J gene TRBJ2-7, with 9 bases matching TRBD1. From germline, CDR1 is MDHEN and CDR2 SYDVKM. This CDR3 has 16 amino acids. V lost 4 bases to trimming and J lost 2 bases; unmatched junction nucleotides: 9. This CDR3 is CASSSTGTGSTYEQYF. DNA of the CDR3: TGTGCCAGCAGTTCCACCGGGACAGGGAGTACCTACGAGCAGTACTTC.

The chain's CDR3 is CASSLTGSFSYNEQFF. The DNA of the CDR3 is TGTGCCAGCAGCCTTACAGGGTCTTTTTCCTACAATGAGCAGTTCTTC. The chain combines TRBV21-1 with TRBJ2-1; TRBD1 is the table's D call and was not checked against the DNA. TRBV21-1 is termed a pseudogene. The CDR3 is made up of 16 amino acids.

The V and J genes are TRBV28 and TRBJ2-7; 9 bases are shared with TRBD2. Germline V gene sequence: CDR1 MDHEN, CDR2 SYDVKM. This CDR3 is built from 17 residues. The V gene end was trimmed by 6 bases and the J gene end by 3 bases; junction bases not matched to a gene: 15. The CDR3 DNA sequence: TGTGCCAGCAGGAGGGGTAGCGGGAGTGTGTTCGGCTACGAGCAGTACTTC. This translates into CASRRGSGSVFGYEQYF. The complete variable domain, with remaining parts taken from reference TRBV28 and TRBJ2-7, reads DVKVTQSSRYLVKRTGEKVFLECVQDMDHENMFWYRQDPGLGLRLIYFSYDVKMKEKGDIPEGYSVSREKKERFSLILESASTNQTSMYLCASRRGSGSVFGYEQYFGPGTRLTVT.

This chain joins TRBV6-6 and TRBJ1-5; the D gene is possibly TRBD1 (5 bases). CDR3 length: 15 residues. Trimming took off 6 bases at V and 2 bases at J, with 14 bases between the two ends. Germline V lookup: CDR1 MNHNY, CDR2 SVGAGI (reference sequence). CDR3 loop: CASSPEGAGNQPQHF. The CDR3 DNA follows: TGTGCCAGCAGCCCGGAAGGGGCCGGCAATCAGCCCCAGCATTTT.

The rearrangement links TRBV10-1 to TRBJ2-1, with TRBD2 as a possible D gene (5 bases). Trimming shortened V by 5 bases and J by 4 bases, and 12 bases separated the two germline ends. The CDR3 is made up of 14 amino acids. Looked up from germline, CDR1 is WNHNN and CDR2 is SYGVQD (reference sequence). Here the CDR3 DNA reads TGCGCCAGCAGTCTTGTGAGGAGGTACAATGAGCAGTTCTTC. Translated, it gives CASSLVRRYNEQFF.

The chain joins TRBV28 to TRBJ1-6; 10 nucleotides align to TRBD1. V lost 5 bases, J lost 10 bases, and 11 bases stayed unmatched. Germline CDR1 MDHEN, CDR2 SYDVKM. This CDR3 is built from 16 residues. CDR3 loop: CASSPIGTGEESPLHF. For the CDR3, the DNA is TGTGCCAGCAGTCCCATCGGGACAGGGGAGGAATCACCCCTCCACTTT.

This clone has just a few counts. This chain uses TRBV7-9 with TRBJ1-1; no definite D call. This CDR3 contains 12 residues. Per germline, CDR1 SEHNR and CDR2 FQNEAQ (reference sequence). The V gene lost 5 bases and the J gene lost 1 base, with 5 bases spanning the gap. The CDR3 DNA is TGTGCCAGCAGCAAGGGGAACACTGAAGCTTTCTTT. This encodes CASSKGNTEAFF.

This clone has a single count. The gene calls are TRBV4-1 and TRBJ1-4, with 10 bases identical to TRBD1. The CDR3 is made up of 15 amino acids. V trimming: 2 bases; J trimming: 8 bases; junction bases outside the gene matches: 5. Germline loops: CDR1 MGHRA, CDR2 YSYEKL. The CDR3 here is CASSQHRQGAEKLFF. CDR3 bases: TGCGCCAGCAGCCAACATCGACAGGGGGCCGAAAAACTGTTTTTT.

The J gene is TRBJ1-1, the V gene TRBV15, with D unclear. Germline lookup yields CDR1 LNHNV and CDR2 YYDKDF (reference sequence). This CDR3 spans 14 amino acids. Trimming pared 5 bases from V and 0 bases from J, leaving 10 bases between. CDR3 sequence: CATSGYTVNTEAFF. The CDR3 region has the DNA TGTGCCACCAGCGGATACACGGTGAACACTGAAGCTTTCTTT.

This chain connects TRBV7-3 to TRBJ2-3; TRBD2 matches 13 bases. The CDR3 length is 19 residues. V dropped 6 bases and J dropped 2; count of bases not matched to a gene: 14. CDR1 SGHTA and CDR2 FQGTGA come from the germline V gene. Written as DNA, the CDR3 is TGTGCCAGCAGTTTCGGGACTAGCGGGATGGCGGGTCTCACAGATACGCAGTATTTT. Residues: CASSFGTSGMAGLTDTQYF.

The chain links TRBV9 to TRBJ1-4, with a possible D match to TRBD1 (5 bases). Germline CDR1 is SGDLS and CDR2 is YYNGEE. Trimming left V 2 bases short and J 3 bases short, with 8 bases between. The CDR3 has 14 residues. The DNA of the CDR3 is TGTGCCAGCAGCGTGGGGGGTTCTAATGAAAAACTGTTTTTT. This sequence encodes CASSVGGSNEKLFF.

A word on this clone: One end of the junction varies from germline; a read error may be responsible. The V and J genes are TRBV7-8 and TRBJ1-5; 9 nucleotides line up with TRBD1. Germline CDR1 is SGHVS and CDR2 is FQNEAQ. The CDR3 is 15 amino acids. The CDR3 is CASSVATGGGQPQHF. The CDR3 nucleotides read TGTGCCAGCAGCGTAGCAACAGGGGGCGGTCAGCCCCAGCATTTT.

The chain links TRBV12-3 or TRBV12-4 to TRBJ1-2; D is undetermined. The CDR3 length is 12 residues. V gave up 0 bases and J gave up 6 bases, with 5 bases separating them. Here the CDR3 reads CASSLAGNGYTF. CDR3 nucleotides: TGTGCCAGCAGTTTAGCGGGTAATGGCTACACCTTC.